This T cell receptor beta chain was obtained from a study of blood T cell repertoires in COVID-19. CDR1 and CDR2 (germline): LNHDA, SQIVND (reference sequence). This CDR3 is built from 15 residues. After removal of 6 bases from V and 2 bases from J, the junction contained 7 bases not matched to a gene. In the original analysis: Using reference gene primer amplification, nucleated cell counts were estimated. Method: immunoSEQ multiplex PCR; TCRdb's copy keeps in-frame clones and lacks some. V and J calls and clone size come straight from that table; D and trimming were deduced from the DNA. The data show 55,000 to 75,000 clones, roughly 80% seen once.

This TCR came from a man between 65 and 85 years old with acute or convalescent COVID-19. The specimen was peripheral blood. The chain links TRBV19 to TRBJ2-7; 10 bases fit TRBD1. CDR3 in DNA: TGTGCCAGTAGCCCTGACAGGGGGCCCCCCTACGAGCAGTACTTC. Translating it yields CASSPDRGPPYEQYF.